A single sample gave rise to the 12 T cell receptor beta chains below, sequenced in a study of CD4 and CD8 cells across lung adenocarcinoma regions. TCRdb reprocessed the PCR reads with MiXCR, giving one entry per CDR3 protein. This repertoire shows 7,500 or so distinct CDR3 sequences, about half found once; its top ten account for approximately 96%. The sequenced sample consisted of CD8+ T cells from the center of a lung tumor. These receptors came from a male donor with lung adenocarcinoma. The CD4 and CD8 labels of this study may be unreliable.

The V and J genes are TRBV4-1 and TRBJ2-3, with D possibly matching TRBD2 (6 bases). The CDR3 length is 14 residues. Germline-derived CDR1 and CDR2 are MGHRA and YSYEKL. Trimming left V 1 base short and J 6 bases short, with 11 bases between. The CDR3 sequence is CASSQGRDLDTQYF. The DNA for the CDR3 is TGCGCCAGCAGCCAAGGGCGGGACCTTGATACGCAGTATTTT.

This chain joins TRBV6-1 and TRBJ2-5, with D possibly being TRBD2 (6 bases). V was pared by 8 bases and J by 1 base, with 14 bases between. CDR1 MNHNS and CDR2 SASEGT come from the germline V gene. CDR3 length: 14 residues. The DNA of the CDR3 is TGTGCCAGCCGGGACTCCTGGGGCCAAGAGACCCAGTACTTC. Amino acids: CASRDSWGQETQYF.

This clonotype was seen a handful of times. The V gene is TRBV6-1, the J gene TRBJ2-5; possibly TRBD1 or TRBD2 for D (5 bases each). TRBJ2-7 explains the end of the DNA better; the J call may be wrong. Germline assignment: CDR1 MNHNS and CDR2 SASEGT. This CDR3 is built from 17 residues. For the CDR3, the DNA is TGTGCCAGCAGTCCAAACGGGGCCGCAAACAATATCTACGAGCAGTACTTC. Protein sequence: CASSPNGAANNIYEQYF.

The V gene is TRBV6-1, the J gene TRBJ2-7; 7 bases are shared with TRBD1. The CDR3 covers 15 residues. The trim removed 6 bases at V and 2 bases at J, leaving 10 bases unmatched. Germline values: CDR1 MNHNS, CDR2 SASEGT. The CDR3 DNA follows: TGTGCCAGCAGCTGGGCGACAGGGATGGCCTACGAGCAGTACTTC. It specifies CASSWATGMAYEQYF.

Here the CDR3 DNA reads TGTGCCAGCGGGGGGGGGGGGCAGGGGGCACGTCTGTGGGGCGAGACCCAGTACTTC. Amino acids: CASGGGGQGARLWGETQYF. The V call is TRBV6-1, the J call TRBJ2-1, with TRBD1 as a possible D gene (8 bases). The J call could be wrong; TRBJ2-5 is a better fit for the DNA end. The CDR3 runs to 19 residues. Germline CDR1 and CDR2: MNHNS and SASEGT.

The sample holds many counts of this clonotype. The CDR3 loop is CASNGQGLDTQYF. The DNA of the CDR3 is TGTGCCAGCAACGGACAGGGGTTAGATACGCAGTATTTT. The J gene is TRBJ2-3, the V gene TRBV9; 9 bases match TRBD1. Germline trimming cut 6 bases from V and 5 bases from J; bases unmatched to any gene: 4. The CDR3 length is 13 residues. Germline V lookup: CDR1 SGDLS, CDR2 YYNGEE.

The chain carries TRBV6-1 and TRBJ1-2; D perhaps matches TRBD1 (5 bases). The ends were cut back, 3 bases at V and 1 base at J, with 18 bases in the middle. Per germline, CDR1 MNHNS and CDR2 SASEGT. This CDR3 spans 17 amino acids. The CDR3 is CASSERQDTSHNYGYTF. The CDR3 bases are TGTGCCAGCAGTGAGAGGCAGGACACGAGTCATAACTATGGCTACACCTTC.

This chain links TRBV12-3 or TRBV12-4 with TRBJ2-1; D remains unclear. Trimming took off 7 bases at V and 1 base at J, with 8 bases between the two ends. This CDR3 region has 13 residues. This chain's CDR3 is CASNRISYNEQFF. CDR3 in DNA: TGTGCCAGCAATCGGATATCCTACAATGAGCAGTTCTTC.

This clonotype was detected ten times or more. The genes are TRBV27 and TRBJ2-5, with TRBD1 identical over 9 bases. The length of the CDR3 is 13 residues. V lost 8 bases and J lost 4; bases outside the gene matches: 5. In germline, CDR1 is MNHEY, CDR2 SMNVEV (reference sequence). The CDR3 region has the DNA TGTGCCAGCGGGGACAGGGTAACAGAGACCCAGTACTTC. It is translated as CASGDRVTETQYF.

The table lists this clonotype with a few counts. J is TRBJ2-3 and V is TRBV6-1; 15 nucleotides agree with TRBD2. Germline CDR1 and CDR2: MNHNS and SASEGT. The CDR3 has 18 amino acids. V gave up 5 bases and J gave up 5 bases; unmatched junction bases: 11. The CDR3 is CASSPIWPGLAGGDTQYF. CDR3 in DNA: TGTGCCAGCAGTCCCATTTGGCCGGGACTAGCGGGAGGAGATACGCAGTATTTT.

This clonotype was seen only a few times. The chain joins TRBV6-5 to TRBJ2-5; D remains ambiguous. The V gene lost 0 bases and the J gene lost 5 bases, with 7 bases spanning the gap. The CDR3 is made up of 13 amino acids. Germline V gives CDR1 MNHEY, CDR2 SVGAGI. The DNA of the CDR3 is TGTGCCAGCAGTTACTCGAGCTTCGAGACCCAGTACTTC. Translating gives CASSYSSFETQYF.

The CDR3: CASSGTSGRNLNEQFF. The DNA of the CDR3 is TGCGCCAGCAGCGGGACTAGCGGGAGAAATTTGAATGAGCAGTTCTTC. This sequence joins TRBV10-1 and TRBJ2-1; 14 bases are shared with TRBD2. The CDR3 runs 16 residues. Trimming took 6 bases from V and 7 from J; bases not matched to a gene: 8. Per the germline V gene, CDR1 is WNHNN and CDR2 is SYGVQD (reference sequence).